The 24 T cell receptor beta chains presented below share a single source sample, sequenced in a study of T cells in Graves' hyperthyroidism and ophthalmopathy. Amplified TCR beta CDR3 regions came from RNA transcripts. HTBI primers drove first-round RT-PCR of the TCR CDR3. TCRdb itself ran the multiplex PCR reads through MiXCR, one entry per CDR3 protein. In the table there are around 700,000 distinct CDR3 sequences, approximately 36% of which are singletons. Sequences were obtained from blood. Every receptor here comes from a woman aged 40 to 50 with Graves' hyperthyroidism.

A few counts support this clonotype. The J gene is TRBJ2-5, the V gene TRBV7-2; 9 nucleotides match TRBD2. There are 16 residues in the CDR3. From germline, CDR1 is SGHTA and CDR2 FQGNSA. V was clipped by 0 bases and J by 3 bases; unmatched bases: 5. CDR3 coding DNA: TGTGCCAGCAGCTTAGCGGGGCTAGCGGGGAAAGAGACCCAGTACTTC. Protein product: CASSLAGLAGKETQYF.

The J gene is TRBJ1-6, the V gene TRBV24-1, with D unclear. This CDR3 is 16 amino acids long. With 6 bases removed from V and 9 bases from J, the gap between germline ends came to 20 bases. Germline CDR1 and CDR2: KGHDR and SFDVKD. CDR3 residues: CATSFGPPPGPSPLHF. In DNA form, the CDR3 reads TGTGCCACCAGTTTTGGGCCTCCCCCCGGGCCTTCACCCCTCCACTTT.

In this sample, this clonotype turned up many times. The CDR3 loop is CASSHQGDAGEKLFF. The CDR3 DNA reads TGCGCCAGCAGCCATCAGGGAGATGCAGGTGAAAAACTGTTTTTT. The gene calls are TRBV4-1 and TRBJ1-4, with D possibly being TRBD1 (5 bases). Trimming stripped 3 bases from V and 7 bases from J, with 15 bases between. Germline CDR1 is MGHRA and CDR2 is YSYEKL. The CDR3 runs to 15 residues.

This clonotype was observed a handful of times. This sequence joins TRBV20-1 and TRBJ2-7, with D tentatively TRBD1 (6 bases). V lost 5 bases and J 3 bases, leaving 17 bases between the germline ends. CDR3 length: 14 amino acids. Germline V lookup: CDR1 DFQATT, CDR2 SNEGSKA (reference sequence). The chain's CDR3 is CSASGTLGRYEQYF. Written as DNA, the CDR3 is TGCAGTGCTTCCGGGACACTTGGACGCTACGAGCAGTACTTC.

The rearrangement links TRBV7-8 to TRBJ1-5, with D maybe TRBD1 (6 bases). This CDR3 region has 16 residues. With 8 bases removed from V and 4 bases from J, the gap between germline ends came to 21 bases. Germline loops: CDR1 SGHVS, CDR2 FQNEAQ. Here the CDR3 DNA reads TGTGCCAGCTCACCAGGTGGGGGGCGCTTGAATCAGCCCCAGCATTTT. It yields the protein CASSPGGGRLNQPQHF.

The chain has TRBV4-3 and TRBJ2-7; tentatively, D is TRBD2 (7 bases). CDR1 is LGHNA and CDR2 is YSLEER in the germline V gene. CDR3 length: 16 residues. Trimming removed 0 bases at V and 2 bases at J, with 14 bases between. The CDR3, as DNA: TGCGCCAGCAGCCAAGATACCGGGGGGACAACCTACGAGCAGTACTTC. Its translation is CASSQDTGGTTYEQYF.

V usage is TRBV15 and J usage is TRBJ2-7; 8 nucleotides agree with TRBD2. Gene TRBJ2-1 matches the end of the DNA better, so the J call may be wrong. This CDR3 spans 16 amino acids. Germline V lookup: CDR1 LNHNV, CDR2 YYDKDF (reference sequence). CDR3 DNA: TGTGCCACCAGCAGAGATCGGGGGGGCCGGTACAATGAGCAGTTCTTC. Translation gives CATSRDRGGRYNEQFF.

For this clonotype: This may be a read error, as it is one base from a much larger clone. CDR3 in amino acids: CASSLGPGAGAGAFF. The CDR3 region has the DNA TGTGCCAGCAGCTTAGGTCCGGGCGCGGGCGCTGGAGCTTTCTTT. The rearrangement links TRBV7-9 to TRBJ1-1, with D uncertain. V was clipped by 1 base and J by 10 bases, with 19 bases between them. The CDR3 is 15 residues long. Germline V gives CDR1 SEHNR, CDR2 FQNEAQ (reference sequence).

The rearrangement links TRBV12-3 or TRBV12-4 to TRBJ1-1; D might be TRBD1 (6 bases). Trimming took 7 bases from V and 0 from J, leaving 12 bases between them. The CDR3 is made up of 14 amino acids. CDR3 nucleotide sequence: TGTGCCAGCACCTTCGGACAGATGAACACTGAAGCTTTCTTT. This sequence encodes CASTFGQMNTEAFF.

This clonotype was seen just once. The chain recombines TRBV6-1 with TRBJ2-3; D might be TRBD2 (5 bases). Per germline, CDR1 MNHNS and CDR2 SASEGT. The CDR3 has 13 residues. V was pared by 2 bases and J by 10 bases, with 13 bases between. DNA for the CDR3: TGTGCCAGCAGTGAATCACGGGTGCGGGCGCAGTATTTT. Translation gives CASSESRVRAQYF.

CDR3 nucleotides: TGCGCCACACATGGGGTGGAGGGAGTTCCCCCGGGGTACACCTTC. Translation: CATHGVEGVPPGYTF. The chain has TRBV10-2 and TRBJ1-2, with D hard to call. The CDR3 totals 15 residues. Germline V gene sequence: CDR1 WSHSY, CDR2 SAAADI. Deletions cut 10 bases from V and 11 bases from J, with 29 bases between.

This clonotype was counted at least ten times. V is TRBV29-1 and J is TRBJ2-7; D is perhaps TRBD1 or TRBD2 (6 bases each). Trimming shortened V by 8 bases and J by 1 base, and 12 bases separated the two germline ends. Germline V gives CDR1 SQVTM, CDR2 ANQGSEA. The length of the CDR3 is 12 residues. The CDR3 here is CSYGGGSYEQYF. Here the CDR3 DNA reads TGCAGCTATGGAGGGGGTTCCTACGAGCAGTACTTC.

The chain combines TRBV2 with TRBJ2-3, with TRBD2 as a possible D gene (5 bases). Trimming took 3 bases from V and 2 from J, leaving 9 bases between them. This CDR3 contains 14 residues. Germline V lookup: CDR1 SNHLY, CDR2 FYNNEI. The DNA of the CDR3 is TGTGCCAGCAGTGAGGGAGCTAACACAGATACGCAGTATTTT. It yields the protein CASSEGANTDTQYF.

The rearrangement uses TRBV10-2 and TRBJ2-7; D gene uncertain. TRBJ2-1 matches the DNA end more closely, so the J call is doubtful. CDR1 WSHSY and CDR2 SAAADI come from the germline V gene. The CDR3 runs 13 residues. The CDR3 sequence: CASSHGRIDEQFF. The DNA of the CDR3 is TGCGCCAGCAGCCATGGGCGAATCGATGAGCAGTTCTTC.

This clonotype was observed many times. The J gene is TRBJ2-5, the V gene TRBV10-3, with 9 bases that match TRBD2. From germline, CDR1 is ENHRY and CDR2 SYGVKD. The CDR3 has 14 amino acids. The V segment lost 4 bases and the J segment 5 bases; nucleotides outside the gene matches: 5. The CDR3 region has the DNA TGTGCCATCAGTGTCGGGACTAGCTCGGAGACCCAGTACTTC. Amino acid sequence: CAISVGTSSETQYF.

This chain links TRBV7-2 with TRBJ2-5, with D unclear. There are 13 residues in the CDR3. Per the germline V gene, CDR1 is SGHTA and CDR2 is FQGNSA. The V end was cut by 6 bases, the J end by 6 bases, with 14 bases between. CDR3 region: CASSNRVMQTQYF. The CDR3 coding sequence is TGTGCCAGCAGTAACAGAGTTATGCAGACCCAGTACTTC.

This clonotype was detected many times. CDR3 protein: CASSQDRSKETQYF. The DNA of the CDR3 is TGCGCCAGCAGCCAGGACAGGTCGAAAGAGACCCAGTACTTC. The V gene is TRBV5-1, the J gene TRBJ2-5, with TRBD1 matching over 7 bases. This CDR3 region has 14 residues. Germline CDR1 SGHRS, CDR2 YFSETQ. The J segment lost 3 bases and the V segment lost 4 bases, leaving 6 bases of the junction unmatched. The variable domain in full, completed from reference TRBV5-1 and TRBJ2-5, reads KAGVTQTPRYLIKTRGQQVTLSCSPISGHRSVSWYQQTPGQGLQFLFEYFSETQRNKGNFPGRFSGRQFSNSRSEMNVSTLELGDSALYLCASSQDRSKETQYFGPGTRLLVL.

The rearrangement links TRBV19 to TRBJ1-2; D possibly corresponds to TRBD1 (6 bases). V dropped 6 bases and J dropped 10 bases, with 21 bases sitting between them. The germline V gene has CDR1 LNHDA and CDR2 SQIVND (reference sequence). The CDR3 is 14 amino acids. The CDR3 DNA is TGTGCCAGTAGGCAAAATGGACAGCCGGAGGACTACACCTTC. Translated, it gives CASRQNGQPEDYTF.

As for this clonotype: A much larger clone lies a single base off, so this may be a read error. This chain connects TRBV29-1 to TRBJ2-5, with D tentatively TRBD1 (5 bases). The CDR3 runs 13 residues. Per the germline V gene, CDR1 is SQVTM and CDR2 is ANQGSEA. Here the CDR3 reads CSVAATAQETQCF. The CDR3, as DNA: TGCAGCGTTGCTGCGACAGCCCAAGAGACCCAGTGCTTC.

This clonotype was seen many times. J is TRBJ1-1 and V is TRBV7-2; D not certain. V lost 0 bases to trimming and J lost 3 bases, with 11 bases between them. This CDR3 comprises 15 residues. Germline CDR1 and CDR2: SGHTA and FQGNSA. For the CDR3, the DNA is TGTGCCAGCAGCTTAGCGGAGGTGCGGTACACTGAAGCTTTCTTT. Amino acids: CASSLAEVRYTEAFF.

The genes are TRBV4-3 and TRBJ1-6; D uncertain. This CDR3 spans 15 amino acids. With 2 bases removed from V and 8 bases from J, the gap between germline ends came to 13 bases. Germline-derived CDR1 and CDR2 are LGHNA and YSLEER. In nucleotides, the CDR3 is TGCGCCAGCAGCCAAAGATGGGCGCGGTATTCACCCCTCCACTTT. As protein: CASSQRWARYSPLHF.

The chain carries TRBV20-1 and TRBJ2-3, with D tentatively TRBD1 (5 bases). Trimming shortened V by 5 bases and J by 2 bases, and 11 bases separated the two germline ends. The CDR3 loop spans 13 amino acids. CDR1 and CDR2 from the germline V gene are DFQATT and SNEGSKA (reference sequence). The CDR3 coding sequence is TGCAGTGCTCCTAGTGGGGCCACAGATACGCAGTATTTT. Protein sequence: CSAPSGATDTQYF.

The chain recombines TRBV2 with TRBJ2-7; 7 bases are shared with TRBD2. This CDR3 has 16 residues. Germline assignment: CDR1 SNHLY and CDR2 FYNNEI. With 5 bases clipped from V and 3 bases from J, the junction kept 13 bases outside the gene matches. This chain's CDR3 is CASSRRSGAHFYEQYF. As DNA, the CDR3 is TGTGCCAGCAGTCGACGGAGCGGGGCCCACTTCTACGAGCAGTACTTC.

This clonotype was detected only a few times. This chain links TRBV28 with TRBJ2-5; no reliable D call. The V gene's germline CDR1 is MDHEN and CDR2 SYDVKM. V was shortened by 4 bases and J by 2 bases, with 14 bases between the two germline ends. This CDR3 has 15 amino acids. The CDR3 DNA is TGTGCCAGCAGTTATCGAGCTGGGCTTCAAGAGACCCAGTACTTC. Protein product: CASSYRAGLQETQYF.